Listed below are T cell receptor beta chains from one sample, sequenced in a study of blood T cell repertoires in COVID-19. Some clones are missing from TCRdb's copy, which holds only in-frame ones; the method was immunoSEQ multiplex PCR. The profile shows tens of thousands of clones, 92% of them singletons. Sequencing was performed on peripheral blood. The receptors were gathered from a human donor in a cohort sampled during active COVID-19. CDR3s include the opening cysteine and the closing phenylalanine or tryptophan. Fields, in order: D gene, J gene, clone size, V gene, CDR3 DNA, CDR3 protein. A D gene is named only where the DNA matches it firmly. The size entry is marked missing in some rows and otherwise reads once, few, many or a size class.

.,TRBJ1-6,.,TRBV4-3,TGCGCCAGCAGCCAAGATCTGCAGGGCGGTTCACCCCTCCACTTT,CASSQDLQGGSPLHF
.,TRBJ2-3,once,TRBV15,TGTGCCACCAGCACCTCCACAGATACGCAGTATTTT,CATSTSTDTQYF
.,TRBJ2-1,.,TRBV28,TGTGCCAGCAGTGGATCAGGGGGGAGTAATGAGCAGTTCTTC,CASSGSGGSNEQFF
TRBD1,TRBJ2-3,.,TRBV6-6,TGTGCCAGCTCCGCCGGGACAGTAGTTACAGATACGCAGTATTTT,CASSAGTVVTDTQYF
.,TRBJ1-1,.,TRBV6-1,TGTGCCAGCAGTGAAGTCAGGATATCTGAAGCTTTCTTT,CASSEVRISEAFF
.,TRBJ2-5,.,TRBV19,TGTGCCAGTAGTCCACGCGGAGGGGAGACCCAGTACTTC,CASSPRGGETQYF
.,TRBJ1-2,.,TRBV11-2,TGTGCCAGCAGCTTAGTTCCGGGTTTGGTATTAGATGGCTACACCTTC,CASSLVPGLVLDGYTF
.,TRBJ1-2,once,TRBV13,TGTGCCAGCAGCTTATGGGCAAAGGGAGATGGCTACACCTTC,CASSLWAKGDGYTF
.,TRBJ2-1,once,TRBV20-1,TGCAGTGCTAGTCGCGGGACAGAATACAATGAGCAGTTCTTC,CSASRGTEYNEQFF
TRBD2,TRBJ2-7,.,TRBV7-8,TGTGCCAGCAGCACTCCGGGACTAGGTTTCTCCTACGAGCAGTACTTC,CASSTPGLGFSYEQYF
TRBD2,TRBJ2-5,.,TRBV7-6,TGTGCCAGCAGCTTGACTAGCGGGAGGCGGGGAGAGACCCAGTACTTC,CASSLTSGRRGETQYF
.,TRBJ2-2,few,TRBV12-3/TRBV12-4,TGTGCCATAATCGGCCGGGGCACCGGGGAGCTGTTTTTT,CAIIGRGTGELFF
.,TRBJ2-1,.,TRBV10-3,TGTGCCATCAATGGGGGCGGGAGCTCCTACAATGAGCAGTTCTTC,CAINGGGSSYNEQFF
TRBD1,TRBJ2-7,.,TRBV3-1/TRBV3-2,TGTGCCAGCAGCCCCTGGACAGGCTCCTACGAGCAGTACTTC,CASSPWTGSYEQYF
.,TRBJ1-6,.,TRBV19,TGTGCCACCCGAGGCGGGGGTCTTTCACCCCTCCACTTT,CATRGGGLSPLHF
TRBD2,TRBJ2-1,.,TRBV6-4,TGTGCCAGCAGTGGACTAGCGGGGGCGGGCAATGAGCAGTTCTTC,CASSGLAGAGNEQFF
.,TRBJ1-4,.,TRBV3-1/TRBV3-2,TGTGCCAGCAGCACACAAAATCCGGGACATGACCCCGAAAAACTGTTTTTT,CASSTQNPGHDPEKLFF
.,TRBJ2-5,.,TRBV5-1,TGCGCCAGCAGCTTGGCTCCCAGGGGTGGAGAGACCCAGTACTTC,CASSLAPRGGETQYF
.,TRBJ1-1,.,TRBV28,TGTGCCAGCAGTTTAGGGAGGGCGAGGAACACTGAAGCTTTCTTT,CASSLGRARNTEAFF
TRBD1,TRBJ2-7,once,TRBV5-1,TGCGCCAGCGGGGACAGGGGTAACTACGAGCAGTACTTC,CASGDRGNYEQYF
TRBD2,TRBJ2-2,.,TRBV19,TGTGCCAGTAGTAGCGGGGGGGCGTCCGGGGAGCTGTTTTTT,CASSSGGASGELFF
TRBD2,TRBJ2-3,.,TRBV7-2,TGTGCCAGCAGCTTGGCCGGGACTAGCGGGGGCACAGATACGCAGTATTTT,CASSLAGTSGGTDTQYF
TRBD1,TRBJ2-7,large,TRBV30,TGTGCCTGGAGTGGAGGGACAGCCTTCCACGAGCAGTACTTC,CAWSGGTAFHEQYF
.,TRBJ2-3,.,TRBV5-1,TGCGCCAGCAGCTTGCAAGATACGCAGTATTTT,CASSLQDTQYF
TRBD1,TRBJ2-7,.,TRBV20-1,TGCAGGGACAGGAGCTCCTACGAGCAGTACTTC,CRDRSSYEQYF
.,TRBJ2-1,.,TRBV27,TGTGCCAGCAGTCCACAGGGTTTCCCGAGCTCCTACAATGAGCAGTTCTTC,CASSPQGFPSSYNEQFF
.,TRBJ2-1,.,TRBV18,TGTGCCAGCTCAGGCGGGACGGACAATGAGCAGTTCTTC,CASSGGTDNEQFF
TRBD2,TRBJ2-1,.,TRBV28,TGTGCCAGCACTCTCACTAGCGGGAGAGTGGGGGAGCAGTTCTTC,CASTLTSGRVGEQFF
TRBD1,TRBJ1-5,.,TRBV5-1,TGCGCCAGCAGCCCCGGGACAGGGGGCACGCTGGGACAGCCCCAGCATTTT,CASSPGTGGTLGQPQHF
TRBD1,TRBJ1-3,.,TRBV2,TGTGCCAGCAGACAAGGACAGGGTCTTTCGGACTCTGGAAACACCATATATTTT,CASRQGQGLSDSGNTIYF
.,TRBJ2-4,.,TRBV9,TGTGCCAGCAGCAAGACCGGGGGAAACATTCAGTACTTC,CASSKTGGNIQYF
.,TRBJ2-1,.,TRBV4-3,TGCGCCAGCAGCCAAGATCTGGACACATACAATGAGCAGTTCTTC,CASSQDLDTYNEQFF
.,TRBJ1-2,.,TRBV5-6,TGTGCCAGCCTTGACCGGGACTATGGCTACACCTTC,CASLDRDYGYTF
TRBD1,TRBJ1-5,.,TRBV2,TGTGCCAGCAGTAGGGACAGGGGAAGCAATCAGCCCCAGCATTTT,CASSRDRGSNQPQHF
.,TRBJ1-1,.,TRBV27,TGTGCCAGCAGTTTAGCGGCCTCGAGTCGCGCTTTCTTT,CASSLAASSRAFF
.,TRBJ2-3,.,TRBV5-4,TGTGCCAGCAGCACGGACTTAATTTCAGATACGCAGTATTTT,CASSTDLISDTQYF
.,TRBJ1-2,.,TRBV18,TGTGCCAGCTCACCAATAAGCAGGGATGGCTACACCTTC,CASSPISRDGYTF
.,TRBJ1-2,.,TRBV12-3/TRBV12-4,TGTGCCAGCAGTTTCAACAGGGAGAGTGGCTACACCTTC,CASSFNRESGYTF
.,TRBJ1-1,.,TRBV27,TGTGCCAGCAGTACCCCAGGGGCAGTCGGAGAAGCTTTCTTT,CASSTPGAVGEAFF
TRBD2,TRBJ2-3,.,TRBV4-1,TGCGCCAGCAGCCAACGCGGGGGCGGGGGGGCAGATACGCAGTATTTT,CASSQRGGGGADTQYF
.,TRBJ2-5,once,TRBV2,TGTGCCAGCAGTGCCGAGCGCACGTACCAAGAGACCCAGTACTTC,CASSAERTYQETQYF
TRBD2,TRBJ2-3,.,TRBV18,TGTGCCAGCTCCCAACGGGGGGAGCCTAGCACAGATACGCAGTATTTT,CASSQRGEPSTDTQYF
TRBD2,TRBJ2-2,.,TRBV11-3,TGTGCCAGCAGCGCCCTAGCGGGAGGGCCTAACACCGGGGAGCTGTTTTTT,CASSALAGGPNTGELFF
TRBD1,TRBJ2-5,once,TRBV7-2,TGTGCCAGCAGCTCGAGACAGGGGAAAGCTGAGACCCAGTACTTC,CASSSRQGKAETQYF
.,TRBJ2-6,.,TRBV4-2,TGTGCCAGCAGCCCGAGCACCTCTGGGGCCAACGTCCTGACTTTC,CASSPSTSGANVLTF
TRBD1,TRBJ1-1,.,TRBV19,TGTGCCAGTAGTAAGGCCGCAGGGGGTAACACTGAAGCTTTCTTT,CASSKAAGGNTEAFF
.,TRBJ1-6,.,TRBV10-3,TGTGCCATCAGTCCGCACAGTGTAGATTCACCCCTCCACTTT,CAISPHSVDSPLHF
.,TRBJ2-3,.,TRBV10-3,TGTGCCATCAGTGAAGGGAGTCGACCTCAGACAGATACGCAGTATTTT,CAISEGSRPQTDTQYF
TRBD1,TRBJ1-5,.,TRBV20-1,TGCAGTGCTAGTATCAGGGGGATTAATCAGCCCCAGCATTTT,CSASIRGINQPQHF
.,TRBJ1-1,.,TRBV9,TGTGCCAGCAGCGTACAGGGTATGAACACTGAAGCTTTCTTT,CASSVQGMNTEAFF
TRBD1,TRBJ1-4,.,TRBV25-1,TGTGCCAGCAGTGCGTCCCCCGGGACAGTACGTGAAAAACTGTTTTTT,CASSASPGTVREKLFF
TRBD1,TRBJ1-5,.,TRBV28,TGTGCCAGCAGTTTATGGAGGACAGGGGGTAATCAGCCCCAGCATTTT,CASSLWRTGGNQPQHF
.,TRBJ2-3,.,TRBV9,TGTGCCAGCGCCGCCGACGGGTTTAGCACAGATACGCAGTATTTT,CASAADGFSTDTQYF
.,TRBJ2-7,.,TRBV19,TGTGCCAGTAGTACGAAGGGGATGGGCTCCTACGAGCAGTACTTC,CASSTKGMGSYEQYF
.,TRBJ2-5,.,TRBV24-1,TGTGCCTCTTCCACAGGGAGTCGAGAGACCCAGTACTTC,CASSTGSRETQYF
TRBD2,TRBJ2-3,.,TRBV7-2,TGTGCCAGCAGCTTAGTGGGGGGAGCGGGGATCGATACGCAGTATTTT,CASSLVGGAGIDTQYF
.,TRBJ2-6,.,TRBV7-6,TGTGCCAGCAGCTTAGCAATGGGCTTCGGTATAACTGGGGCCAACGTCCTGACTTTC,CASSLAMGFGITGANVLTF
.,TRBJ2-5,.,TRBV5-4,TGTGCCAGCAGTTGGAGGGGCCAAGAGACCCAGTACTTC,CASSWRGQETQYF
.,TRBJ2-3,.,TRBV9,TGTGCCAGCAGCGTGGTCGGGTCCACAGATACGCAGTATTTT,CASSVVGSTDTQYF
.,TRBJ2-7,.,TRBV6-1,TGTGCCAGCAGTGAAGCGGGGGCAGCATCCTACGAGCAGTACTTC,CASSEAGAASYEQYF